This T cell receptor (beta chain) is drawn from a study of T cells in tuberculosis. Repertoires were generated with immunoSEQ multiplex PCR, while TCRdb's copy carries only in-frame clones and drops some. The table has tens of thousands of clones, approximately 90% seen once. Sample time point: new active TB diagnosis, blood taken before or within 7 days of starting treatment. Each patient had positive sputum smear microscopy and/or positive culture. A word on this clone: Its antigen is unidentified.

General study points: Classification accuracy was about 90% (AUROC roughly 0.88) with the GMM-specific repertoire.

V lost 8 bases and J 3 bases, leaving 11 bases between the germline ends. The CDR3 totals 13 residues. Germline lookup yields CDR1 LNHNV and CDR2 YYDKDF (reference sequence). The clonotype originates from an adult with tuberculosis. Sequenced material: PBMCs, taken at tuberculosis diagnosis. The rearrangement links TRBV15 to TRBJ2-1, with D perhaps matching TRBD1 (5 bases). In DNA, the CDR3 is TGTGCCACCCTTTTACAGGACTACAATGAGCAGTTCTTC. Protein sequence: CATLLQDYNEQFF.